Presented here are 3 T cell receptor beta chains from one specimen sequenced in a study of cytomegalovirus exposure and HLA in healthy donors. The repertoire was sequenced with immunoSEQ multiplex PCR; TCRdb's copy has only in-frame clones and lacks some. The sample shows about 240,000 clones, around 86% of them seen only once. Material: PBMCs. These TCRs come from a woman aged 30 to 39 in good health and CMV-seropositive.

The V call is TRBV7-2, the J call TRBJ2-5; D is perhaps TRBD2 (5 bases). CDR3 length equals 14 residues. Germline assignment: CDR1 SGHTA and CDR2 FQGNSA. V was trimmed by 2 bases and J by 7 bases, leaving 14 bases between them. Here the CDR3 reads CASSLPTHRGTQYF. The CDR3 nucleotides read TGTGCCAGCAGCTTACCGACACACCGGGGGACCCAGTACTTC.

The chain has TRBV30 and TRBJ2-7; 8 bases agree with TRBD2. Trimming at V came to 0 bases and at J to 1 base, leaving 2 bases not matched to a gene. The CDR3 spans 14 residues. Germline V gene sequence: CDR1 GTSNPN, CDR2 SVGIG (reference sequence). The CDR3 reads CAWSVASGSYEQYF. As DNA, the CDR3 is TGTGCCTGGAGTGTAGCTAGCGGGTCCTACGAGCAGTACTTC.

The rearrangement uses TRBV5-1 and TRBJ2-7, with TRBD2 identical over 8 bases. The CDR3 extends over 15 amino acids. CDR1 and CDR2 (germline): SGHRS, YFSETQ. The V and J ends lost 3 bases and 7 bases, in that order; junction bases with no gene match: 12. The CDR3 nucleotides are TGCGCCAGCAGCTCCATAGCGGGAAAGAATGAGGAGCAGTACTTC. Its translation: CASSSIAGKNEEQYF. Full variable domain (rest looked up from reference TRBV5-1 and TRBJ2-7): KAGVTQTPRYLIKTRGQQVTLSCSPISGHRSVSWYQQTPGQGLQFLFEYFSETQRNKGNFPGRFSGRQFSNSRSEMNVSTLELGDSALYLCASSSIAGKNEEQYFGPGTRLTVT.